This T cell receptor beta chain was sequenced in a study of cytomegalovirus exposure and HLA in healthy donors. Whole-study results and caveats: Trimming of TCR beta V- and J-genes showed a link, identified in a later analysis, to a missense DCLRE1C variant. Being indistinguishable, some V segments were excluded, TRBV6-2 and TRBV6-3 among them. The study listed 164 cytomegalovirus-associated TCR beta chains. Previous analysis showed most TCR beta V segments were productive about 87% or about 30% of the time.

This clone was observed a few times. The antigen remains unidentified. The PCR was carried out with 60 Vbeta primers and 13 Jbeta primers. Produced via immunoSEQ multiplex PCR; TCRdb's table is partial and in-frame only. Among 150,000 to 200,000 clones, around 80% were seen once, and the ten largest hold more than 1.5%. This CDR3 region has 15 residues. J gave up 1 base and V 4 bases, and 0 bases lay outside the gene matches. CDR1 is MRHNA and CDR2 is SNTAGT in the germline V gene. The chain couples TRBV6-4 to TRBJ2-3, with TRBD2 matching 12 bases. This receptor was obtained from a man in his late teens or twenties in good health and CMV-seronegative. Source material: PBMCs. CDR3 sequence (DNA): TGTGCCAGCAGTGGGACTAGCGGGGGCACAGATACGCAGTATTTT. Protein: CASSGTSGGTDTQYF.